These T cell receptor beta chains were read from a single sample in a study of CD8 T cells in ankylosing spondylitis. Each CDR3 protein gets one entry after TCRdb re-called the 5' RACE reads with MiXCR. The sample contains around 150,000 distinct CDR3 sequences, 40% to 50% of which appear only once. The sample was synovial fluid, either unsorted or a sorted T cell fraction (not recorded which). The receptors were sampled from a male donor with ankylosing spondylitis. Both conserved end residues are part of each CDR3. D genes are given only for firm matches. For some rows the clone size is stated as once, few or many, or as a class when expanded; others skip it.

CDR3nt	CDR3aa	abundance	j_gene	d_gene	v_gene
TGTGCCAGCAGCTTAGTCCAAGCGACCTATAATTCACCCCTCCACTTT	CASSLVQATYNSPLHF	-	TRBJ1-6	-	TRBV7-8
TGTGCCAGCAGTGAAGCGGAGTCTCTGGAGCAGTACTTC	CASSEAESLEQYF	few	TRBJ2-7	-	TRBV6-1
TGCGCCAGCAGCTTGGAACTGACAGGGTCTTACGAGCAGTACTTC	CASSLELTGSYEQYF	-	TRBJ2-7	TRBD1	TRBV5-1
TGTGCCAGCAGCTCCCCGGGTGGTACTGAAGCTTTCTTT	CASSSPGGTEAFF	-	TRBJ1-1	-	TRBV7-9
TGCGCCAGCAGCCCCGGACAGGGGACACTTGAAGCTTTCTTT	CASSPGQGTLEAFF	many	TRBJ1-1	TRBD1	TRBV5-1
TGCGCCAGCGGGGACAGGGTGTCGGACACCGGGGAGCTGTTTTTT	CASGDRVSDTGELFF	many	TRBJ2-2	TRBD1	TRBV23-1
TGCGCCAGCAGCTGGGGGACTGGGTCTGGAAACACCATATATTTT	CASSWGTGSGNTIYF	-	TRBJ1-3	-	TRBV5-1
TGTGCCAGCTCACCACCTCTAGCCTACAATGAGCAGTTCTTC	CASSPPLAYNEQFF	few	TRBJ2-1	-	TRBV18
TGTGCCAGCAGCTTAACCCCCGGGACTAGCGTCCACGAGCAGTACTTC	CASSLTPGTSVHEQYF	-	TRBJ2-7	TRBD2	TRBV7-8
TGCAGTGCTAGCGGGACTGAAGCTTTCTTT	CSASGTEAFF	-	TRBJ1-1	-	TRBV20-1
TGTGCCAGTAGTAGAGGCGGTTTATCCTACAATGAGCAGTTCTTC	CASSRGGLSYNEQFF	few	TRBJ2-1	-	TRBV19
TGCGCCAGCAGCCAACGGCGGGAGTTGGGCGAGCAGTACTTC	CASSQRRELGEQYF	many	TRBJ2-7	TRBD2	TRBV4-3
TGCAGTGCTAGTTCGGTTTGGTTCTTGACCGACCGGGGTACTGAAGCTTTCTTT	CSASSVWFLTDRGTEAFF	-	TRBJ1-1	-	TRBV20-1
TGTGCCAGCCTTACGCCGGGACTAGCGGGGGGGCTCTCCTACGAGCAGTACTTC	CASLTPGLAGGLSYEQYF	-	TRBJ2-7	TRBD2	TRBV12-3/TRBV12-4
TGTGCCAGCACGAACCGGGACAGCCCCTACAATGAGCAGTTCTTC	CASTNRDSPYNEQFF	few	TRBJ2-1	TRBD1	TRBV18
TGCGCCAGCAGCCAAGTCCTCCTAACGTCTACGCGGTTACACTCCACAGATACGCAGTATTTT	CASSQVLLTSTRLHSTDTQYF	-	TRBJ2-3	-	TRBV4-1
TGTGCCAGCAGTTCCCGGCGGAAGACTAGCAATCAGCCCCAGCATTTT	CASSSRRKTSNQPQHF	-	TRBJ1-5	-	TRBV28
TGTGCCATCAGCTCCGGGCTCGGCGGCTACGAGCAGTACTTC	CAISSGLGGYEQYF	-	TRBJ2-7	-	TRBV5-4
TGTGCCAGCAGTTTAGGTCCCCCGCATGGCTACACCTTC	CASSLGPPHGYTF	few	TRBJ1-2	-	TRBV12-3/TRBV12-4
TGTGCCAGCAGCTTAAGCGCAGGGGTCCTCGGCGAGCAGTACTTC	CASSLSAGVLGEQYF	-	TRBJ2-7	-	TRBV11-2
TGCGCCAGCAGCCAAGAAGGTCCGGGGGGCTATGGCTACACCTTC	CASSQEGPGGYGYTF	few	TRBJ1-2	-	TRBV4-1
TGTGCCAGCAGCCCCGGAAAGGGCGAAACAGATACGCAGTATTTT	CASSPGKGETDTQYF	-	TRBJ2-3	-	TRBV11-2
TGTGCCAGCAGTTACCAGACAGGGGGCGCAGAGACCCAGTACTTC	CASSYQTGGAETQYF	-	TRBJ2-5	TRBD1	TRBV6-2/TRBV6-3
TGTGCCAGCAGTACGGGACAGTTGTCCTATAATTCACCCCTCCACTTT	CASSTGQLSYNSPLHF	-	TRBJ1-6	TRBD1	TRBV2
TGTGCCAGCAGCTCCCGGACAGGGGAGACAGATACGCAGTATTTT	CASSSRTGETDTQYF	many	TRBJ2-3	TRBD1	TRBV11-3